Each of the 25 T cell receptor beta chains below was sequenced from the same sample in a study of PD-1 blockade in classical Hodgkin lymphoma (dated by TCRdb to 2019 to 2021). To prepare the library, the immunoSEQ multiplex PCR assay was applied. TCRdb carries this immuneACCESS record with in-frame sequences only. Its versions omit some clonotypes, under half of them owing to an unresolved V gene in the studies checked, with the rest unexplained. Here the sample has 11,000 to 15,000 clones; approximately 81% occur a single time. Together, the top ten hold 15% to 20% of the sample. The time point label of this sample denotes: cycle 4 day 1 (C4D1), after less than 7 weeks of nivolumab. All trial patients had relapsed after autologous stem cell transplantation, with cohorts A, B and C differing in prior brentuximab vedotin exposure. The sequencing used peripheral blood mononuclear cells (PBMCs), collected before the fourth cycle of nivolumab. The receptors here all came from a human donor with classical Hodgkin lymphoma.

The V gene is TRBV9, the J gene TRBJ1-1, with TRBD1 matching 7 bases. Losses at the gene ends were 4 bases for V and 6 bases for J; bases not matched to a gene: 15. Germline CDR1 reads SGDLS; CDR2 reads YYNGEE. CDR3 length: 16 residues. In DNA form, the CDR3 reads TGTGCCAGCAGCCCTCGACAGGGAGGGTTAACGGCTGAAGCTTTCTTT. Protein product: CASSPRQGGLTAEAFF.

The V call is TRBV5-6, the J call TRBJ1-4; no clear D. This CDR3 comprises 14 residues. Germline V CDR1 and CDR2: SGHDT, YYEEEE. Trimming pared 8 bases from V and 6 bases from J, leaving 17 bases between. CDR3 DNA: TGTGCCAGTAGGTCTGCTTCCGGGGATGAAAAACTGTTTTTT. Its protein product is CASRSASGDEKLFF.

The CDR3 coding sequence is TGTGCCAGCAGTGACAGGACGTGGTCTGGGATGAACACTGAAGCTTTCTTT. Protein: CASSDRTWSGMNTEAFF. V is TRBV6-4 and J is TRBJ1-1; no firm D call. Germline values: CDR1 MRHNA, CDR2 SNTAGT. The CDR3 sequence is 17 residues long. Trimming removed 2 bases from V and 0 bases from J, with 16 bases in between.

CDR3 DNA sequence: TGTGCCAGCAGTGAGGCGCGCGGGGACCATTCACCCCTCCACTTT. Amino acids: CASSEARGDHSPLHF. The chain recombines TRBV25-1 with TRBJ1-6; possible D gene TRBD1, 5 bases. Germline-derived CDR1 and CDR2 are MGHDK and SYGVNS. V was trimmed by 3 bases and J by 8 bases, leaving 14 bases between them. This CDR3 region has 15 residues.

The chain recombines TRBV7-2 with TRBJ2-1, with D perhaps given as TRBD1 or TRBD2 (5 bases each). The germline CDR1 and CDR2 sequences are SGHTA and FQGNSA. The CDR3 sequence is 14 residues long. The ends were cut back, 5 bases at V and 8 bases at J, with 16 bases in the middle. CDR3 in DNA: TGTGCCAGCAGCCGGGACGGGCCGTCCCATGAGCAGTTCTTC. It codes for CASSRDGPSHEQFF.

The chain couples TRBV29-1 to TRBJ1-1, with a weak D call TRBD1 (5 bases). Germline V gene sequence: CDR1 SQVTM, CDR2 ANQGSEA. V was cut by 6 bases and J by 4 bases, with 18 bases left in between. CDR3 length equals 14 residues. The CDR3, as DNA: TGCAGCGTCGTATACGGGACCAGGCGCACTGAAGCTTTCTTT. The encoded protein is CSVVYGTRRTEAFF.

This chain connects TRBV7-9 to TRBJ1-2, with TRBD1 matching over 7 bases. CDR1 is SEHNR and CDR2 is FQNEAQ in the germline V gene (reference sequence). The CDR3 totals 17 residues. Trimming at V came to 5 bases and at J to 4 bases, leaving 16 bases not matched to a gene. The CDR3 reads CASSPGQLNLPLYGYTF. CDR3 DNA sequence: TGTGCCAGCAGCCCGGGACAGCTGAACCTTCCCCTCTATGGCTACACCTTC.

This sequence joins TRBV2 and TRBJ2-1, with D perhaps assigned TRBD1 or TRBD2 (5 bases each). Per germline, CDR1 SNHLY and CDR2 FYNNEI. Between the trimmed V and J ends, which lost 7 bases and 2 bases, there was a span of 12 bases. This CDR3 spans 14 amino acids. For the CDR3, the DNA is TGTGCCAGCAAGAGGGGAGATCCCTACAATGAGCAGTTCTTC. Protein product: CASKRGDPYNEQFF.

The V and J genes are TRBV9 and TRBJ2-1; TRBD1 might be the D (5 bases). V lost 2 bases, J lost 7 bases, and 10 bases lay in between. The CDR3 sequence is 13 residues long. CDR1 is SGDLS, CDR2 YYNGEE, per germline. CDR3 nucleotide sequence: TGTGCCAGCAGCGTCCTGGGGCCGAATGAGCAGTTCTTC. Translation gives CASSVLGPNEQFF.

CDR3 region: CASSLGGDHQPQHF. In nucleotides, the CDR3 is TGTGCCAGCAGCTTAGGGGGGGACCATCAGCCCCAGCATTTT. The chain is built from TRBV7-6 and TRBJ1-5; D may be TRBD1 (5 bases). The CDR3 consists of 14 residues. Germline values: CDR1 SGHVS, CDR2 FNYEAQ. The V and J ends lost 1 base and 5 bases respectively, with 9 bases between them.

This chain uses TRBV7-3 with TRBJ2-1, with D possibly matching TRBD2 (5 bases). This CDR3 contains 14 residues. The V gene's germline CDR1 is SGHTA and CDR2 FQGTGA. V was shortened by 2 bases and J by 6 bases, with 11 bases between the two germline ends. The CDR3 sequence: CASSLAPGINEQFF. The CDR3 nucleotides read TGTGCCAGCAGCTTAGCCCCGGGGATCAATGAGCAGTTCTTC.

This clone appeared a single time. This chain links TRBV6-1 with TRBJ2-3; D call uncertain. The ends were cut back, 2 bases at V and 3 bases at J, with 9 bases in the middle. The CDR3 contains 14 residues. In germline, CDR1 is MNHNS, CDR2 SASEGT. CDR3 in amino acids: CASSERRVTDTQYF. In DNA, the CDR3 is TGTGCCAGCAGTGAACGAAGAGTTACAGATACGCAGTATTTT.

The chain recombines TRBV7-2 with TRBJ2-7, with D perhaps being TRBD1 or TRBD2 (5 bases each). Germline CDR1 SGHTA, CDR2 FQGNSA. V was clipped by 6 bases and J by 0 bases, with 12 bases between them. The CDR3 loop spans 14 amino acids. CDR3 in amino acids: CASRVGTSSYEQYF. The DNA for the CDR3 is TGTGCCAGCAGAGTGGGGACGTCCTCCTACGAGCAGTACTTC.

The V gene is TRBV6-1, the J gene TRBJ2-3; tentative D call: TRBD2 (5 bases). The CDR3 has 13 residues. Germline V gene lookup returns CDR1 MNHNS and CDR2 SASEGT. Deletions cut 4 bases from V and 6 bases from J, with 11 bases between. This CDR3 reads CASSGNTRDTQYF. The CDR3 coding sequence is TGTGCCAGCAGTGGGAATACTAGGGATACGCAGTATTTT.

The chain carries TRBV9 and TRBJ2-2; D remains ambiguous. Germline V lookup: CDR1 SGDLS, CDR2 YYNGEE. The ends were cut back, 0 bases at V and 2 bases at J, with 8 bases in the middle. The CDR3 sequence is 15 residues long. CDR3 sequence: CASSVAGFNTGELFF. CDR3 sequence (DNA): TGTGCCAGCAGCGTAGCTGGGTTCAACACCGGGGAGCTGTTTTTT.

This clone was picked up one time. This chain links TRBV2 with TRBJ1-1; D is ambiguous. Trimming pared 8 bases from V and 1 base from J, leaving 14 bases between. The CDR3 loop spans 14 amino acids. The V gene's germline CDR1 is SNHLY and CDR2 FYNNEI. The CDR3 loop reads CASLPERKNTEAFF. CDR3 nucleotides: TGTGCCAGCCTCCCTGAACGGAAGAACACTGAAGCTTTCTTT.

The chain links TRBV27 to TRBJ1-2, with D tentatively TRBD1 (5 bases). Between the trimmed V and J ends, which lost 2 bases and 5 bases, there was a span of 21 bases. The germline V gene encodes CDR1 MNHEY and CDR2 SMNVEV (reference sequence). CDR3 length equals 17 residues. CDR3 DNA sequence: TGTGCCAGCAGTTTAACGCTGAGGGACGGATACAAATATGGCTACACCTTC. Translated: CASSLTLRDGYKYGYTF.

This clone was seen a handful of times. This chain links TRBV4-3 with TRBJ1-1; D is uncertain. The CDR3 spans 12 residues. Germline values: CDR1 LGHNA, CDR2 YSLEER. V was shortened by 0 bases and J by 8 bases, with 7 bases between the two germline ends. The DNA of the CDR3 is TGCGCCAGCAGCCAAGATCGTAGGGAAGCTTTCTTT. Residues: CASSQDRREAFF.

In its sample, this clone ranks as hyperexpanded (1% or more). The rearrangement links TRBV27 to TRBJ2-2, with D unclear. The ends were cut back, 5 bases at V and 4 bases at J, with 8 bases in the middle. Germline V gives CDR1 MNHEY, CDR2 SMNVEV (reference sequence). This CDR3 has 13 amino acids. DNA for the CDR3: TGTGCCAGCAGTCCCGAATTCACCGGGGAGCTGTTTTTT. Amino acids: CASSPEFTGELFF.

V is TRBV28 and J is TRBJ2-7; 13 bases agree with TRBD2. With 1 base clipped from V and 2 bases from J, the junction kept 8 bases outside the gene matches. The CDR3 runs to 18 residues. From germline, CDR1 is MDHEN and CDR2 SYDVKM. The CDR3 bases are TGTGCCAGCAGTTTATACCGGACTAGCGGGGGTCCACCCTACGAGCAGTACTTC. It specifies CASSLYRTSGGPPYEQYF. The variable domain in full, with the rest retrieved from reference TRBV28 and TRBJ2-7, is DVKVTQSSRYLVKRTGEKVFLECVQDMDHENMFWYRQDPGLGLRLIYFSYDVKMKEKGDIPEGYSVSREKKERFSLILESASTNQTSMYLCASSLYRTSGGPPYEQYFGPGTRLTVT.

This chain links TRBV7-2 with TRBJ2-5; the D is unclear. Germline loops: CDR1 SGHTA, CDR2 FQGNSA. This CDR3 has 12 amino acids. The germline V and J ends were trimmed by 0 bases and 4 bases, with 3 bases remaining between them. CDR3 in amino acids: CASSLAAETQYF. In DNA, the CDR3 is TGTGCCAGCAGCTTAGCGGCAGAGACCCAGTACTTC.

CDR3 loop: CASSLRSGYEQYF. The CDR3 DNA reads as TGTGCCAGCTCCCTTAGATCCGGCTACGAGCAGTACTTC. The chain links TRBV6-4 to TRBJ2-7; D gene uncertain. From germline, CDR1 is MRHNA and CDR2 SNTAGT. The CDR3 has 13 residues. Trimming removed 8 bases at V and 3 bases at J, with 14 bases between.

The J gene is TRBJ2-3, the V gene TRBV18; maybe TRBD2 (5 bases). The germline CDR1 and CDR2 sequences are KGHSH and LQKENI. V was cut by 4 bases and J by 5 bases, with 10 bases left in between. This CDR3 comprises 13 residues. The CDR3 DNA follows: TGTGCCAGCTCACTATCGAGGGTAGATACGCAGTATTTT. As protein: CASSLSRVDTQYF.

The V call is TRBV28, the J call TRBJ2-7; D might be TRBD1 or TRBD2, each matching 5 bases. Per germline, CDR1 MDHEN and CDR2 SYDVKM. The CDR3 consists of 15 residues. The V and J ends lost 4 bases and 0 bases respectively, with 13 bases between them. The CDR3 region is CASSWGTGSSYEQYF. CDR3 nucleotide sequence: TGTGCCAGCAGTTGGGGGACGGGGAGCTCCTACGAGCAGTACTTC.

The V gene is TRBV4-1, the J gene TRBJ1-1; D possibly corresponds to TRBD1 (5 bases). This CDR3 has 15 amino acids. V was shortened by 2 bases and J by 0 bases, with 10 bases between the two germline ends. Germline CDR1 MGHRA, CDR2 YSYEKL. CDR3 loop: CASSQREGLNTEAFF. DNA of the CDR3: TGCGCCAGCAGCCAACGCGAGGGGCTGAACACTGAAGCTTTCTTT.